This section outlines one T cell receptor beta chain sequence together with its context. Antigen: not known. This sample was included in a study of blood T cells in healthy people across ages. Study at large: Per two T cells, about one barcoded beta molecule was captured through template switching.

The CDR3 runs to 13 residues. The V gene's germline CDR1 is SNHLY and CDR2 FYNNEI. Deletions cut 0 bases from V and 8 bases from J, with 10 bases between. Study-level points and caveats: With age, beta diversity per million T cells declined roughly linearly, significantly by 30 to 50.

The authors ran a second PCR of about 7 to 11 cycles using a sample-barcoded 5' primer and a J-beta primer mix. TCRdb re-called the 5' RACE reads with MiXCR, one entry per CDR3 protein. In the table there are about 1.8 million distinct CDR3 sequences, around 48% of which are singletons. This TCR was sampled from a woman between 40 and 50 years old in good health. The specimen sequenced was blood. V usage is TRBV2 and J usage is TRBJ1-2; D is perhaps TRBD1 (5 bases). Written as DNA, the CDR3 is TGTGCCAGCAGTGAAGCCGGGGCGGGCGGCTACACCTTC. Amino acid sequence: CASSEAGAGGYTF. The whole variable domain, remainder taken from reference TRBV2 and TRBJ1-2, is EPEVTQTPSHQVTQMGQEVILRCVPISNHLYFYWYRQILGQKVEFLVSFYNNEISEKSEIFDDQFSVERPDGSNFTLKIRSTKLEDSAMYFCASSEAGAGGYTFGSGTRLTVV.